Reported below is one T cell receptor beta chain. Antigen specificity is unknown. Germline V gene data show CDR1 as SQVTM and CDR2 as ANQGSEA. V lost 5 bases to trimming and J lost 0 bases, with 16 bases between them. This CDR3 contains 15 residues. Measured with immunoSEQ multiplex PCR; TCRdb has only the in-frame clones, and not every one. The repertoire has roughly 130,000 clones, approximately 85% of them found once; the top ten carry 7.6%. This specimen belongs to a study of T cell responses to AZD1222 COVID-19 vaccine. Study observations and caveats: Spike-specific TCRs gained breadth and depth after people received two AZD1222 doses.

The material sequenced was peripheral blood, taken on day 0 of AZD1222 vaccination. The chain carries TRBV29-1 and TRBJ1-1, with D possibly TRBD1 on 6 matching bases. The clonotype originates from an adult in good health. In DNA, the CDR3 is TGCAGCGTTTTTTCGACAGGATTGATGAACACTGAAGCTTTCTTT. Amino acid sequence: CSVFSTGLMNTEAFF.